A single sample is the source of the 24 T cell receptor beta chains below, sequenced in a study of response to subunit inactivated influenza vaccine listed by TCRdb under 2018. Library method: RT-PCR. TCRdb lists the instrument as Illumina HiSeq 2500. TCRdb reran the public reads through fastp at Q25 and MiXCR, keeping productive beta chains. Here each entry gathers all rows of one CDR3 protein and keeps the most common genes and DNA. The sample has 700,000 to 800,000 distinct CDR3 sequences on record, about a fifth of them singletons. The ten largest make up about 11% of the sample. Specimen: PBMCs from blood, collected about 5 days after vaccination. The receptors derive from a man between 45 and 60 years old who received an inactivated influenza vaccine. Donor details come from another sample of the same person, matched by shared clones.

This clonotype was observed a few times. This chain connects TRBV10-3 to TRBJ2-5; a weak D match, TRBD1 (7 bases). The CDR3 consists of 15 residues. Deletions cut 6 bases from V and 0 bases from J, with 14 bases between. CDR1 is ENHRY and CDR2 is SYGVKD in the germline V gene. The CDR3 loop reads CAIRQTGRYQETQYF. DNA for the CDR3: TGTGCCATCAGACAGACAGGGAGGTACCAAGAGACCCAGTACTTC.

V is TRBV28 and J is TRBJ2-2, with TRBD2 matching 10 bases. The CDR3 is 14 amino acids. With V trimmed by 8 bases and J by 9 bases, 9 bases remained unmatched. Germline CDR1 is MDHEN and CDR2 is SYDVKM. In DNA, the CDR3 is TGTGCCAGCGACCAGCGGGGGGGCCTGAGGGAGCTGTTTTTT. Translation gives CASDQRGGLRELFF.

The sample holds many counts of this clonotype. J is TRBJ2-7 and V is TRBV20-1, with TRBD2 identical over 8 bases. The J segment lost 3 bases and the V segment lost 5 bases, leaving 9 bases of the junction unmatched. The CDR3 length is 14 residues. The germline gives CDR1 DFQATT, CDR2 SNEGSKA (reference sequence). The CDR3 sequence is CSAVVAGRLYEQYF. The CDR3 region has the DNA TGCAGTGCTGTCGTAGCGGGGCGACTCTACGAGCAGTACTTC.

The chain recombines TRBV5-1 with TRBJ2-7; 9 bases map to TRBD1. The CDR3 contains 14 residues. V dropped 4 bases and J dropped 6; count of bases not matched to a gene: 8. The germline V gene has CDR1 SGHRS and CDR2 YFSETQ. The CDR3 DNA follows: TGCGCCAGCAGCCCGGACAGGGGAGGGGGCGAGCAGTACTTC. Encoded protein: CASSPDRGGGEQYF.

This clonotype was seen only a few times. Written as DNA, the CDR3 is TGTGCCTGGAGTGTACGAGACAGGAACACCGGGGAGCTGTTTTTT. Amino acid sequence: CAWSVRDRNTGELFF. The rearrangement links TRBV30 to TRBJ2-2; a weak D match, TRBD1 (5 bases). The germline gives CDR1 GTSNPN, CDR2 SVGIG (reference sequence). The V gene lost 0 bases and the J gene lost 1 base, with 9 bases spanning the gap. The CDR3 consists of 15 residues.

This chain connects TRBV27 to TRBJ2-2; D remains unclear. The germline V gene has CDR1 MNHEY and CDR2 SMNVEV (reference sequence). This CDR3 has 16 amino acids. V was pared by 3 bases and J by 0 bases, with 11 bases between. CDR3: CASSFHRNSNTGELFF. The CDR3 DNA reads TGTGCCAGCAGTTTCCACCGCAATTCGAACACCGGGGAGCTGTTTTTT.

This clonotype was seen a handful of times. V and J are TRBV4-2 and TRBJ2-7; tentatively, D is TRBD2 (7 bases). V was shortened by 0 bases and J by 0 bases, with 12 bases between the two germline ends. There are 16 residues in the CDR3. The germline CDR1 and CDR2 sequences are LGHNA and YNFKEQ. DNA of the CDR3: TGTGCCAGCAGCCAAGATTTCGGGGGGCTCTCCTACGAGCAGTACTTC. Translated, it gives CASSQDFGGLSYEQYF.

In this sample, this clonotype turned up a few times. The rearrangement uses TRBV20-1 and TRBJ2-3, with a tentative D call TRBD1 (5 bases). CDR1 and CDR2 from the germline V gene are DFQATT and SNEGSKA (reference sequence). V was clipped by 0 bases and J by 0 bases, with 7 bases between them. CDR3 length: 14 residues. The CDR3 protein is CSARDGASTDTQYF. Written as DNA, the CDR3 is TGCAGTGCTAGAGATGGGGCGAGCACAGATACGCAGTATTTT.

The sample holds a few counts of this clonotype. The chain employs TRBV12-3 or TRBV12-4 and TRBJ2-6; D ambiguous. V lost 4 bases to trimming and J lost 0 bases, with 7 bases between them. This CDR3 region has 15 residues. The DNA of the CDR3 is TGTGCCAGCAGTTCTGGGTTCTCTGGGGCCAACGTCCTGACTTTC. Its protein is CASSSGFSGANVLTF.

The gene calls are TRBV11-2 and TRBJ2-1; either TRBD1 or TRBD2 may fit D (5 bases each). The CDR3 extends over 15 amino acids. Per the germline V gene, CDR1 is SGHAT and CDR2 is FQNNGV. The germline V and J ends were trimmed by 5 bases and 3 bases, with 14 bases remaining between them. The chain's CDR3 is CASSVSGANYNEQFF. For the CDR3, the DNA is TGTGCCAGCAGCGTATCCGGGGCCAACTACAATGAGCAGTTCTTC.

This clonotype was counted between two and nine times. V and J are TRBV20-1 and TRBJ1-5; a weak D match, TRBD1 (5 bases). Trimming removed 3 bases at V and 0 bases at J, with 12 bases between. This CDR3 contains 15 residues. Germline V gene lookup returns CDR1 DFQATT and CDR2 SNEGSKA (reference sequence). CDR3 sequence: CSARANRYSNQPQHF. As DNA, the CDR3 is TGCAGTGCTAGGGCTAACAGGTATAGCAATCAGCCCCAGCATTTT.

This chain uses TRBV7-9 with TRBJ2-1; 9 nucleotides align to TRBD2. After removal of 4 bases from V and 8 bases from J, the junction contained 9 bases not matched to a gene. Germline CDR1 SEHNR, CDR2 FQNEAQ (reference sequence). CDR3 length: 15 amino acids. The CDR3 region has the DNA TGTGCCAGCAGCTCCAGAGGACTAGCGCGGGATGAGCAGTTCTTC. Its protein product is CASSSRGLARDEQFF.

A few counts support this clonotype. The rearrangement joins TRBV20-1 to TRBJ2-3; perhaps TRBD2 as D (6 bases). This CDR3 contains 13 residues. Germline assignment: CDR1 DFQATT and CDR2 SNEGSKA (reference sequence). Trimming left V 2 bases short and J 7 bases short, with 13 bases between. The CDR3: CSARRDFTYTQYF. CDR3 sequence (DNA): TGCAGTGCTAGAAGGGACTTCACTTATACGCAGTATTTT.

CDR3 nucleotide sequence: TGCAGTGCTAGAGATTTGGGTAGGGCGGGTGAGACCCAGTACTTC. Translation: CSARDLGRAGETQYF. This chain joins TRBV20-1 and TRBJ2-5; D is perhaps TRBD2 (5 bases). The CDR3 consists of 15 residues. V lost 0 bases and J lost 5, with 16 bases in between. Per germline, CDR1 DFQATT and CDR2 SNEGSKA (reference sequence).

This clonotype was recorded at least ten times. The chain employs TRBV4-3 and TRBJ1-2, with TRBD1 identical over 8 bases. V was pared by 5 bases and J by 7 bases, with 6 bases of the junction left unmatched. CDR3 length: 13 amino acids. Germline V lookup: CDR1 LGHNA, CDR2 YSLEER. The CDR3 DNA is TGCGCCAGCAGCGTGGGACAGGCCGTTGGCTACACCTTC. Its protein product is CASSVGQAVGYTF.

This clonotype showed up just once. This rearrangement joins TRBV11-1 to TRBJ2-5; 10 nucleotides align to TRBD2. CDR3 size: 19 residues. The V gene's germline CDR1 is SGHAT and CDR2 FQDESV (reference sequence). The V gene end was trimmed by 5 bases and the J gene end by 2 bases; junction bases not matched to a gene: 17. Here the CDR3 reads CASSPHGGVLAGHQETQYF. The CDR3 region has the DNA TGTGCCAGCAGCCCCCATGGGGGGGTACTAGCGGGACATCAAGAGACCCAGTACTTC. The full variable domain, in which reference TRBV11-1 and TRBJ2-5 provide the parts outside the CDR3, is EAEVAQSPRYKITEKSQAVAFWCDPISGHATLYWYRQILGQGPELLVQFQDESVVDDSQLPKDRFSAERLKGVDSTLKIQPAELGDSAMYLCASSPHGGVLAGHQETQYFGPGTRLLVL.

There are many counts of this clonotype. CDR3 sequence reads: CASSHNQETQYF. CDR3 sequence (DNA): TGTGCCAGCAGTCACAACCAAGAGACCCAGTACTTC. The V and J genes are TRBV12-3 or TRBV12-4 and TRBJ2-5; no definite D call. Trimming shortened V by 5 bases and J by 0 bases, and 4 bases separated the two germline ends. This CDR3 comprises 12 residues.

The CDR3 bases are TGTGCCAGCAGTTCCGCAGGGGGCTACTCCTACGAGCAGTACTTC. It codes for CASSSAGGYSYEQYF. V usage is TRBV28 and J usage is TRBJ2-7; 8 bases are a match to TRBD1. The ends lost 4 bases at V and 0 bases at J; junction bases unmatched: 5. The germline V gene has CDR1 MDHEN and CDR2 SYDVKM. CDR3 length: 15 residues.

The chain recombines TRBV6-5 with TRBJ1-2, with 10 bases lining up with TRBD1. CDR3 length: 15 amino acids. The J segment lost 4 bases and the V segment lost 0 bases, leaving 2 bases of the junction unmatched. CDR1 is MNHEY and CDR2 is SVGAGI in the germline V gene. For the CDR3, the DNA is TGTGCCAGCAGTTACTCGGGACAGGGGATCTATGGCTACACCTTC. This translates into CASSYSGQGIYGYTF.

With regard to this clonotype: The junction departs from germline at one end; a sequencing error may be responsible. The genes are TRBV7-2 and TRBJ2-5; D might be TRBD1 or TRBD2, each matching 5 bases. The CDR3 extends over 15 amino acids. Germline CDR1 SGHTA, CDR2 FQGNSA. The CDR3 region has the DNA TGTGTCAGCAGCGAAATGATCGGGGCTGGGGAGACCCAGTACTTC. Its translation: CVSSEMIGAGETQYF.

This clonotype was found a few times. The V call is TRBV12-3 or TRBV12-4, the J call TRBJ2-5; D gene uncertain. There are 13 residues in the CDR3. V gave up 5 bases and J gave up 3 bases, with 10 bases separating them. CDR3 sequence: CASSAPTEETQYF. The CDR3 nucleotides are TGTGCCAGCAGTGCGCCCACGGAAGAGACCCAGTACTTC.

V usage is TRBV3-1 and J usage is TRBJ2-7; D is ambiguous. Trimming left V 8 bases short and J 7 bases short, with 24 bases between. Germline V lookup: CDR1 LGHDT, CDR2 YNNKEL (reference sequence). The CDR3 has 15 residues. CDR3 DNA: TGTGCCAGCCTTCTGCTTGAGATAGGAAGAGATGAGCAGTACTTC. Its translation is CASLLLEIGRDEQYF.

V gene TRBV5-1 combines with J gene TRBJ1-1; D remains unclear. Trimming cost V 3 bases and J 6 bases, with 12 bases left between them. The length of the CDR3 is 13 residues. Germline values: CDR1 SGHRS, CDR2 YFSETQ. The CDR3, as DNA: TGCGCCAGCAGCTCAACCTGGGGTCCTGAAGCTTTCTTT. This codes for CASSSTWGPEAFF.

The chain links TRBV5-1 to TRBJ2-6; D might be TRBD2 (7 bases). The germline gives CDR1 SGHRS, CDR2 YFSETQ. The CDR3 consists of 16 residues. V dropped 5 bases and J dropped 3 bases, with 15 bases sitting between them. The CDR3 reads CASSGGASGGANVLTF. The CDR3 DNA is TGCGCCAGCAGTGGGGGGGCGTCAGGTGGGGCCAACGTCCTGACTTTC.